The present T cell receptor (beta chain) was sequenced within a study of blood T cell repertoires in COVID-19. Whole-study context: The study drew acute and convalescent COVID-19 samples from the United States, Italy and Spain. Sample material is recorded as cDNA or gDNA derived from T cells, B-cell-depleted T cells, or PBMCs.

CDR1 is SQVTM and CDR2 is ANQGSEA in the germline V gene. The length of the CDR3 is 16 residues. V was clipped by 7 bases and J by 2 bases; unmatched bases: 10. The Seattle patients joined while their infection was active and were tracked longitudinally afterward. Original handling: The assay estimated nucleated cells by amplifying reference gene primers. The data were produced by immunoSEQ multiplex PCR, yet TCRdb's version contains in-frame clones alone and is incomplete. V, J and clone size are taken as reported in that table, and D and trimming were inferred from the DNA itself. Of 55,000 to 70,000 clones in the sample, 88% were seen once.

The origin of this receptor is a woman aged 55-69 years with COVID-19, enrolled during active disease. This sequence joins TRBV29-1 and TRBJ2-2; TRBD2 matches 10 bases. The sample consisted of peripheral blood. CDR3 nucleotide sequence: TGCAGCGCCCTAGGTAGCGGGGGGCCTAACACCGGGGAGCTGTTTTTT. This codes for CSALGSGGPNTGELFF.